This T cell receptor (beta chain) was identified in a study of shared clonotypes between healthy human individuals. The study, taken as a whole, reports: Non-shared clonotypes displayed generation probabilities falling below those of clonotypes present in all four donors. Researchers sampled blood only, noting tissue repertoires likely differ.

Sequencing used immunoSEQ multiplex PCR; TCRdb keeps in-frame clones, though not all of them. The repertoire holds 2,100,000 or so clones, 90% to 96% seen once, with 0.1% to 0.15% in the top ten. V was cut by 2 bases and J by 4 bases, with 2 bases left in between. Germline CDR1 reads KGHSH; CDR2 reads LQKENI. CDR3 length: 11 amino acids. There were no recent acute infections or vaccinations among the donors, who were healthy HIV-negative adults. On this clone itself: Antigen: not known. The same CDR3 also results from other DNA sequences found in this sample.

The sequenced sample consisted of naive CD4+ T cells sorted from blood. Subset of the sample: CD45RA+ positively selected. This receptor was obtained from a young man in good health. V and J are TRBV18 and TRBJ2-5; D not certain. The CDR3 nucleotides are TGTGCCAGCTCACCATCAGAGACCCAGTACTTC. It encodes CASSPSETQYF.